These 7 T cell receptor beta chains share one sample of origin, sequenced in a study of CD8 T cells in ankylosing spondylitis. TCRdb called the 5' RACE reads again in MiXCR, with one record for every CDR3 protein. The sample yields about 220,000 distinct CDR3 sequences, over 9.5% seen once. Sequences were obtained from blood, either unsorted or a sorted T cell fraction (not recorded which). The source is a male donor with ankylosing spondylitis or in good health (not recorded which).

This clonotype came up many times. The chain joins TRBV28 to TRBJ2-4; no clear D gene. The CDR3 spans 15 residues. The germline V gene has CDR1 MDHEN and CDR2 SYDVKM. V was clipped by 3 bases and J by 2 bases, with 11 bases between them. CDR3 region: CASSFIEGSKNIQYF. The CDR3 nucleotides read TGTGCCAGCAGTTTCATTGAAGGCTCCAAAAACATTCAGTACTTC.

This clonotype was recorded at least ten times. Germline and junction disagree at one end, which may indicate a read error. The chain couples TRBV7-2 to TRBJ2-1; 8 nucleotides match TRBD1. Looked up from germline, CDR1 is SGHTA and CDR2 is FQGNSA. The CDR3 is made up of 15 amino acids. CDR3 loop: CASSLGQGFYNEQFF. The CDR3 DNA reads TGTGCCAGCAGTTTAGGACAGGGATTTTACAATGAGCAGTTCTTC.

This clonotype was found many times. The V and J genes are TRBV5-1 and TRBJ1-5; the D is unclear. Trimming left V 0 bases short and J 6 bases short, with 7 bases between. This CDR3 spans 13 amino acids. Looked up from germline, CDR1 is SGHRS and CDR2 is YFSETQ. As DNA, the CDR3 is TGCGCCAGCAGCTTGGGCCCCGGTCAGCCCCAGCATTTT. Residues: CASSLGPGQPQHF. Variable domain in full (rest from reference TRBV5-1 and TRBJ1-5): KAGVTQTPRYLIKTRGQQVTLSCSPISGHRSVSWYQQTPGQGLQFLFEYFSETQRNKGNFPGRFSGRQFSNSRSEMNVSTLELGDSALYLCASSLGPGQPQHFGDGTRLSIL.

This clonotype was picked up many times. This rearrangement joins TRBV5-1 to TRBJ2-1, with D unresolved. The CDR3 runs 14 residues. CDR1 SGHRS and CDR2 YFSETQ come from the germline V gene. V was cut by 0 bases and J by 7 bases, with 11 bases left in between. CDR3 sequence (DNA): TGCGCCAGCAGCTTGGAGGCGGTAACGAATGAGCAGTTCTTC. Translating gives CASSLEAVTNEQFF. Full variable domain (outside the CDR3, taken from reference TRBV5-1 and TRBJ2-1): KAGVTQTPRYLIKTRGQQVTLSCSPISGHRSVSWYQQTPGQGLQFLFEYFSETQRNKGNFPGRFSGRQFSNSRSEMNVSTLELGDSALYLCASSLEAVTNEQFFGPGTRLTVL.

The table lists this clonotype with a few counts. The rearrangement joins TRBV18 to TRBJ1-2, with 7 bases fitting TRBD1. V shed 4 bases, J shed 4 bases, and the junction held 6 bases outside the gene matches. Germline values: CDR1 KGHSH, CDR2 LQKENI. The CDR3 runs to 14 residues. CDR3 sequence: CASSLPDRPYGYTF. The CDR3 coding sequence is TGTGCCAGCTCACTTCCGGACAGGCCCTATGGCTACACCTTC.

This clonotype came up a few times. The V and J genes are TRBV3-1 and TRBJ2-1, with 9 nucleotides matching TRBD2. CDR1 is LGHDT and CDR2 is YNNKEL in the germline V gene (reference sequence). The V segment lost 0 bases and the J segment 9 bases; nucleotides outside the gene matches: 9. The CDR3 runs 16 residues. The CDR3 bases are TGTGCCAGCAGCCAAGATCGGGCTAGCGGGGCGGGTGAGCAGTTCTTC. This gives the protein CASSQDRASGAGEQFF.

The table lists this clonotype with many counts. CDR3 DNA sequence: TGTGCCAGCGGAGGGTCAGTGACAGGGGCCACCCGGAACACTGAAGCTTTCTTT. Translation gives CASGGSVTGATRNTEAFF. V usage is TRBV12-3 or TRBV12-4 and J usage is TRBJ1-1; 8 bases align to TRBD1. V dropped 8 bases and J dropped 1; count of bases not matched to a gene: 18. CDR3 length equals 18 residues.